This section outlines one TCR beta chain sequence together with its context. The antigen remains unidentified. The assay was immunoSEQ multiplex PCR, and TCRdb's table has in-frame clones only and misses some. The sample has 150,000 to 170,000 clones, roughly 84% seen once. This entry belongs to a study of cytomegalovirus exposure and HLA in healthy donors. Whole-study findings and limits: The finding came from a later analysis; first-cohort TCR clusters tended to co-occur in the 110 or so validation repertoires. Altogether, 164 TCR beta chains were recorded as cytomegalovirus-associated. Reportedly, diagnosis of cytomegalovirus status by the classifier showed high specificity and sensitivity.

Sample: PBMCs. This TCR was recovered from a human donor in good health.

CDR3 in amino acids: CASSLVGRTDTQYF. The CDR3, as DNA: TGTGCCAGCAGTCTAGTCGGGAGGACAGATACGCAGTATTTT. The J gene is TRBJ2-3, the V gene TRBV27, with TRBD2 matching over 7 bases. Germline trimming cut 5 bases from V and 3 bases from J; bases unmatched to any gene: 5. The germline V gene has CDR1 MNHEY and CDR2 SMNVEV (reference sequence). CDR3 length: 14 residues.